This passage covers 30 T cell receptor beta chains from one sample sequenced in a study of blood T cell repertoires in COVID-19. Assay used: immunoSEQ multiplex PCR; TCRdb lists only in-frame clones, some missing. The sample contains more than 250,000 clones, around 86% of which appear only once. The sequencing sample was made of peripheral blood. The receptors were gathered from a man between 50 and 59 years old with active or convalescent COVID-19.

V is TRBV5-6 and J is TRBJ2-6; D is undetermined. This CDR3 has 16 amino acids. Germline values: CDR1 SGHDT, CDR2 YYEEEE. Trimming stripped 4 bases from V and 1 base from J, with 12 bases between. CDR3 sequence: CASSRSVISGANVLTF. In DNA, the CDR3 is TGTGCCAGCAGCCGAAGCGTCATTTCTGGGGCCAACGTCCTGACTTTC. The complete variable domain, with remaining parts taken from reference TRBV5-6 and TRBJ2-6, reads DAGVTQSPTHLIKTRGQQVTLRCSPKSGHDTVSWYQQALGQGPQFIFQYYEEEERQRGNFPDRFSGHQFPNYSSELNVNALLLGDSALYLCASSRSVISGANVLTFGAGSRLTVL.

The rearrangement uses TRBV10-2 and TRBJ1-1; 12 nucleotides line up with TRBD1. Germline V CDR1 and CDR2: WSHSY, SAAADI. V lost 6 bases to trimming and J lost 5 bases; unmatched junction nucleotides: 7. This CDR3 is built from 15 residues. The CDR3, as DNA: TGCGCCAGCAGACACAGGGGACAGGGGGCGACTGAAGCTTTCTTT. This gives the protein CASRHRGQGATEAFF.

The V call is TRBV30, the J call TRBJ1-5; 7 positions match TRBD1. This CDR3 has 20 amino acids. The V and J ends lost 4 bases and 0 bases, in that order; junction bases with no gene match: 21. Germline CDR1 and CDR2: GTSNPN and SVGIG (reference sequence). Here the CDR3 reads CAWMGTQGLISPNSNQPQHF. The CDR3 nucleotides are TGTGCCTGGATGGGCACACAGGGGCTTATCTCCCCGAATAGCAATCAGCCCCAGCATTTT. The full variable domain, rest sourced from reference TRBV30 and TRBJ1-5, is SQTIHQWPATLVQPVGSPLSLECTVEGTSNPNLYWYRQAAGRGLQLLFYSVGIGQISSEVPQNLSASRPQDRQFILSSKKLLLSDSGFYLCAWMGTQGLISPNSNQPQHFGDGTRLSIL.

The rearrangement uses TRBV29-1 and TRBJ1-2; 10 bases line up with TRBD1. The CDR3 loop spans 14 amino acids. CDR1 and CDR2 (germline): SQVTM, ANQGSEA. Germline trimming cut 3 bases from V and 7 bases from J; bases unmatched to any gene: 8. The CDR3 coding sequence is TGCAGCGTTGAGTCCCGGACAGGGGGACGTGGCTACACCTTC. This gives the protein CSVESRTGGRGYTF.

The chain joins TRBV7-2 to TRBJ2-1, with D possibly being TRBD2 (7 bases). Germline V gene sequence: CDR1 SGHTA, CDR2 FQGNSA. The CDR3 loop spans 16 amino acids. V gave up 5 bases and J gave up 4 bases, with 18 bases separating them. CDR3: CASSLPLGGPYNEQFF. Here the CDR3 DNA reads TGTGCCAGCAGCCTACCCCTCGGGGGGCCTTACAATGAGCAGTTCTTC.

The J gene is TRBJ2-1, the V gene TRBV6-5, with 9 nucleotides matching TRBD1. Germline CDR1 MNHEY, CDR2 SVGAGI. This CDR3 is 16 amino acids long. The V segment lost 4 bases and the J segment 0 bases; nucleotides outside the gene matches: 4. CDR3 DNA sequence: TGTGCCAGCAGTTCCCCGACAGGGGGCTCCTACAATGAGCAGTTCTTC. Translated, it gives CASSSPTGGSYNEQFF.

This chain connects TRBV6-5 to TRBJ2-5; a weak D match, TRBD2 (6 bases). V was pared by 5 bases and J by 5 bases, with 12 bases between. Germline values: CDR1 MNHEY, CDR2 SVGAGI. The CDR3 is made up of 13 amino acids. Here the CDR3 reads CASSKGLGETQYF. The DNA for the CDR3 is TGTGCCAGCAGTAAGGGACTTGGGGAGACCCAGTACTTC.

The CDR3 DNA reads as TGTGCCAGCAGCAGGACAGGGGGTGGAACTATGACAGATACGCAGTATTTT. This sequence encodes CASSRTGGGTMTDTQYF. The gene calls are TRBV6-4 and TRBJ2-3; 10 bases map to TRBD1. Trimming took 6 bases from V and 3 from J; bases not matched to a gene: 12. Germline-derived CDR1 and CDR2 are MRHNA and SNTAGT. This CDR3 is built from 17 residues.

This clone has a single count. The chain couples TRBV28 to TRBJ2-3; 9 nucleotides match TRBD1. The junction had 15 bases not matched to a gene; V was cut back by 3 bases and J by 5 bases. CDR1 and CDR2 from the germline V gene are MDHEN and SYDVKM. The CDR3 is 18 amino acids. The CDR3 DNA reads TGTGCCAGCAGTTTGGAAGGACCGGGACAGGGAGGGGTAGATACGCAGTATTTT. Protein product: CASSLEGPGQGGVDTQYF.

The chain has TRBV6-5 and TRBJ2-2, with TRBD1 as a possible D gene (5 bases). Trimming removed 6 bases from V and 1 base from J, with 9 bases in between. The germline CDR1 and CDR2 sequences are MNHEY and SVGAGI. The CDR3 is 14 residues long. The CDR3 region is CASRSGLNTGELFF. The CDR3 nucleotides are TGTGCCAGCAGGTCAGGGCTGAACACCGGGGAGCTGTTTTTT.

V is TRBV7-2 and J is TRBJ1-6; TRBD1 might be the D (5 bases). CDR3 size: 14 residues. The V gene's germline CDR1 is SGHTA and CDR2 FQGNSA. Trimming took off 5 bases at V and 7 bases at J, with 12 bases between the two ends. DNA of the CDR3: TGTGCCAGCAGCCCCCGCGGGGGAAATTCACCCCTCCACTTT. Protein: CASSPRGGNSPLHF.

The genes are TRBV5-5 and TRBJ1-1, with D perhaps matching TRBD1 (5 bases). The CDR3 contains 15 residues. V was trimmed by 3 bases and J by 0 bases, leaving 12 bases between them. Germline assignment: CDR1 SGHKS and CDR2 YYEKEE (reference sequence). The CDR3 DNA reads TGTGCCAGCAGCTGGGGCGGCAGGGTGAACACTGAAGCTTTCTTT. Translated: CASSWGGRVNTEAFF.

The chain carries TRBV5-4 and TRBJ2-2, with 11 bases lining up with TRBD1. This CDR3 region has 16 residues. V was pared by 4 bases and J by 4 bases, with 6 bases of the junction left unmatched. Germline V gives CDR1 SGHNT, CDR2 YYREEE (reference sequence). CDR3: CASSEGQGGITGELFF. The CDR3 nucleotides read TGTGCCAGCAGCGAGGGACAGGGGGGGATCACCGGGGAGCTGTTTTTT.

V gene TRBV28 combines with J gene TRBJ1-3, with D perhaps matching TRBD1 (5 bases). This CDR3 is built from 17 residues. Trimming stripped 1 base from V and 0 bases from J, with 13 bases between. CDR1 is MDHEN, CDR2 SYDVKM, per germline. CDR3 in amino acids: CASSLSGLGDSGNTIYF. Written as DNA, the CDR3 is TGTGCCAGCAGTTTATCGGGACTAGGGGACTCTGGAAACACCATATATTTT.

The rearrangement joins TRBV2 to TRBJ1-5; the D is unclear. This CDR3 spans 14 amino acids. V was clipped by 6 bases and J by 2 bases, with 11 bases between them. Germline V gene sequence: CDR1 SNHLY, CDR2 FYNNEI. The CDR3 sequence is CASSRATRNQPQHF. CDR3 in DNA: TGTGCCAGCAGCCGCGCCACCCGCAATCAGCCCCAGCATTTT.

The chain is built from TRBV13 and TRBJ1-6; D call uncertain. This CDR3 contains 18 residues. The germline gives CDR1 PRHDT, CDR2 FYEKMQ (reference sequence). V lost 1 base and J lost 9, with 22 bases in between. The DNA for the CDR3 is TGTGCCAGCAGCTTAGAATCCGGCAGGCGGACCCGGGGTTCACCCCTCCACTTT. Its protein product is CASSLESGRRTRGSPLHF.

J is TRBJ1-3 and V is TRBV6-5, with D maybe TRBD1 (5 bases). This CDR3 contains 13 residues. Trimming removed 6 bases at V and 4 bases at J, with 10 bases between. CDR1 is MNHEY and CDR2 is SVGAGI in the germline V gene. The CDR3 nucleotides read TGTGCCAGCAGCCAGGGTAGAGGAAACACCATATATTTT. This gives the protein CASSQGRGNTIYF.

The chain couples TRBV18 to TRBJ2-5; TRBD2 matches at 10 bases. J lost 4 bases, V lost 0 bases, and 14 bases had no gene match. The CDR3 is made up of 19 amino acids. Looked up from germline, CDR1 is KGHSH and CDR2 is LQKENI. The CDR3 DNA follows: TGTGCCAGCTCACCACCGCAGGGAACGGCTAGCGGGGGCCCAGAGACCCAGTACTTC. It codes for CASSPPQGTASGGPETQYF.

The chain employs TRBV18 and TRBJ2-7, with 7 bases that match TRBD1. CDR3 size: 15 residues. The germline gives CDR1 KGHSH, CDR2 LQKENI. With V trimmed by 4 bases and J by 0 bases, 6 bases remained unmatched. The CDR3 loop reads CASSLGTADSYEQYF. The CDR3, as DNA: TGTGCCAGCTCACTAGGGACAGCAGACTCCTACGAGCAGTACTTC. Full variable domain (rest looked up from reference TRBV18 and TRBJ2-7): NAGVMQNPRHLVRRRGQEARLRCSPMKGHSHVYWYRQLPEEGLKFMVYLQKENIIDESGMPKERFSAEFPKEGPSILRIQQVVRGDSAAYFCASSLGTADSYEQYFGPGTRLTVT.

The J gene is TRBJ2-7, the V gene TRBV23-1; possible D gene TRBD2, 7 bases. TRBV23-1 qualifies as an ORF whose function is uncertain. Trimming took off 7 bases at V and 1 base at J, with 17 bases between the two ends. The CDR3 runs to 15 residues. The DNA of the CDR3 is TGCGCCAGCATCTCGGGGGGCATCCCTTCCTACGAGCAGTACTTC. Its protein product is CASISGGIPSYEQYF.

The J gene is TRBJ1-5, the V gene TRBV19, with D possibly being TRBD1 (6 bases). CDR1 and CDR2 (germline): LNHDA, SQIVND (reference sequence). With 7 bases removed from V and 7 bases from J, the gap between germline ends came to 17 bases. There are 14 residues in the CDR3. As DNA, the CDR3 is TGTGCCAGTACCCCGGACAGTGGTGGACAGCCCCAGCATTTT. This codes for CASTPDSGGQPQHF. Variable domain in full (rest from reference TRBV19 and TRBJ1-5): DGGITQSPKYLFRKEGQNVTLSCEQNLNHDAMYWYRQDPGQGLRLIYYSQIVNDFQKGDIAEGYSVSREKKESFPLTVTSAQKNPTAFYLCASTPDSGGQPQHFGDGTRLSIL.

The chain carries TRBV5-1 and TRBJ1-2, with D perhaps TRBD1 (6 bases). Germline V CDR1 and CDR2: SGHRS, YFSETQ. V was trimmed by 4 bases and J by 7 bases, leaving 17 bases between them. The CDR3 has 14 residues. For the CDR3, the DNA is TGCGCCAGCAGCCTGGGGGGGACATTGAGTGGCTACACCTTC. It codes for CASSLGGTLSGYTF. Combining the CDR3 with reference TRBV5-1 and TRBJ1-2 gives the whole variable domain KAGVTQTPRYLIKTRGQQVTLSCSPISGHRSVSWYQQTPGQGLQFLFEYFSETQRNKGNFPGRFSGRQFSNSRSEMNVSTLELGDSALYLCASSLGGTLSGYTFGSGTRLTVV.

The chain carries TRBV28 and TRBJ2-3; 9 bases fit TRBD1. CDR1 is MDHEN and CDR2 is SYDVKM in the germline V gene. This CDR3 has 15 amino acids. With 5 bases clipped from V and 2 bases from J, the junction kept 5 bases outside the gene matches. CDR3 nucleotides: TGTGCCAGCAGTGCCTGGACAGGGGACACAGATACGCAGTATTTT. Protein product: CASSAWTGDTDTQYF.

The chain recombines TRBV5-4 with TRBJ2-5; D is unresolved. V was clipped by 2 bases and J by 2 bases, with 7 bases between them. This CDR3 region has 13 residues. Germline lookup yields CDR1 SGHNT and CDR2 YYREEE (reference sequence). The CDR3 region has the DNA TGTGCCAGCAGCTTCGAGCCTCAAGAGACCCAGTACTTC. Translated: CASSFEPQETQYF.

The genes are TRBV6-5 and TRBJ2-1, with TRBD2 matching 10 bases. CDR1 is MNHEY, CDR2 SVGAGI, per germline. J lost 3 bases, V lost 10 bases, and 3 bases had no gene match. The CDR3 totals 13 residues. CDR3 loop: CATVAGGYNEQFF. CDR3 nucleotide sequence: TGTGCCACCGTAGCGGGAGGCTACAATGAGCAGTTCTTC.

The rearrangement uses TRBV6-5 and TRBJ1-5; tentatively, D is TRBD1 (5 bases). CDR1 and CDR2 from the germline V gene are MNHEY and SVGAGI. The CDR3 totals 15 residues. V dropped 7 bases and J dropped 0 bases, with 13 bases sitting between them. The CDR3 nucleotides are TGTGCCAGCACCCCTGGGCAGGGTAGCAATCAGCCCCAGCATTTT. Its translation is CASTPGQGSNQPQHF.

V gene TRBV2 combines with J gene TRBJ1-4; 9 nucleotides align to TRBD1. The CDR3 has 15 residues. Germline-derived CDR1 and CDR2 are SNHLY and FYNNEI. V was pared by 9 bases and J by 2 bases, with 7 bases of the junction left unmatched. Here the CDR3 DNA reads TGTGCCAGTCGGACAGGGGTGAACACTAATGAAAAACTGTTTTTT. Translation: CASRTGVNTNEKLFF.

The chain combines TRBV5-1 with TRBJ2-2, with D perhaps matching TRBD2 (5 bases). Germline V gene data show CDR1 as SGHRS and CDR2 as YFSETQ. CDR3 length equals 15 residues. The germline V and J ends were trimmed by 6 bases and 0 bases, with 12 bases remaining between them. This chain's CDR3 is CASTGSAANTGELFF. Here the CDR3 DNA reads TGCGCCAGCACGGGAAGCGCAGCGAACACCGGGGAGCTGTTTTTT.

V gene TRBV9 combines with J gene TRBJ2-1, with 8 bases lining up with TRBD2. The germline gives CDR1 SGDLS, CDR2 YYNGEE. The trim removed 1 base at V and 0 bases at J, leaving 0 bases unmatched. The CDR3 has 15 amino acids. CDR3 sequence reads: CASSVSGSSYNEQFF. The CDR3, as DNA: TGTGCCAGCAGCGTAAGCGGGAGCTCCTACAATGAGCAGTTCTTC.

The chain links TRBV27 to TRBJ2-1; TRBD2 agrees at 14 bases. Per germline, CDR1 MNHEY and CDR2 SMNVEV (reference sequence). The V and J ends lost 3 bases and 8 bases, in that order; junction bases with no gene match: 3. The CDR3 extends over 15 amino acids. The CDR3 loop is CASSLTSGRAHEQFF. The CDR3 DNA reads as TGTGCCAGCAGTTTGACTAGCGGGAGGGCCCATGAGCAGTTCTTC.